The text below deals with one T cell receptor (beta chain). Its antigen remains unknown. This CDR3 region has 17 residues. Trimming took off 3 bases at V and 0 bases at J, with 16 bases between the two ends. Germline loops: CDR1 SNHLY, CDR2 FYNNEI. These data belong to a study of long-term antiretroviral therapy in people with HIV. Running of the v3.0 immunoSEQ assay took place at survey level. The assay was immunoSEQ multiplex PCR, and TCRdb's table has in-frame clones only and misses some. There are 30,000 to 40,000 clones in the sample; 60% to 85% occur only once, and roughly 7.2% lies in the top ten. Study results and limitations: Collection of the blood took place between the mid-2000s and the late 2010s. The ART regimens in use then may have been less effective than current ones.

The chain links TRBV2 to TRBJ2-3; D remains unclear. Sample: unsorted PBMCs, taken 2 years after starting antiretroviral therapy. The sequence derives from a woman aged 45-65 years with HIV. In DNA form, the CDR3 reads TGTGCCAGCAGTGACGGATTACAAGGCCCCAGCACAGATACGCAGTATTTT. It codes for CASSDGLQGPSTDTQYF.